The 6 T cell receptor beta chains reported below all come from one sample, sequenced in a study of blood T cell repertoires in COVID-19. Libraries were prepared by immunoSEQ multiplex PCR; TCRdb keeps only in-frame clonotypes and omits some of them. The sample includes 100,000 to 150,000 clones, 85% of them seen just once. Sequenced sample: peripheral blood. Receptor source: a man older than 75 with active or convalescent COVID-19.

The chain recombines TRBV2 with TRBJ2-5; perhaps TRBD2 as D (6 bases). The CDR3 runs 12 residues. From germline, CDR1 is SNHLY and CDR2 FYNNEI. V lost 4 bases and J 4 bases, leaving 7 bases between the germline ends. CDR3 DNA sequence: TGTGCCAGCAGTGTGGGACTAGAGACCCAGTACTTC. Amino acid sequence: CASSVGLETQYF.

This chain links TRBV29-1 with TRBJ2-3, with TRBD1 matching over 8 bases. The CDR3 is 13 residues long. Germline V gene lookup returns CDR1 SQVTM and CDR2 ANQGSEA. V lost 5 bases to trimming and J lost 11 bases; unmatched junction nucleotides: 12. The CDR3 loop is CSVFNQGAGEQYF. CDR3 in DNA: TGCAGCGTTTTTAATCAGGGGGCAGGGGAGCAGTATTTT.

The rearrangement uses TRBV3-1 (or the pseudogene TRBV3-2) and TRBJ1-6; TRBD1 matches 9 bases. Germline V gene lookup returns CDR1 LGHDT and CDR2 YNNKEL (reference sequence). V lost 2 bases and J lost 7; bases outside the gene matches: 3. The CDR3 contains 15 residues. The CDR3 region has the DNA TGTGCCAGCAGCCAAATAGACAGGGGGAATTCACCCCTCCACTTT. Its translation is CASSQIDRGNSPLHF.

This clone appeared once. V gene TRBV14 combines with J gene TRBJ2-1, with unresolved D. Looked up from germline, CDR1 is SGHDN and CDR2 is FVKESK. This CDR3 comprises 14 residues. V lost 1 base, J lost 2 bases, and 6 bases lay in between. The CDR3 loop reads CASSQVSPYNEQFF. Written as DNA, the CDR3 is TGTGCCAGCAGCCAAGTGTCTCCCTACAATGAGCAGTTCTTC.

The sample holds one count of this clone. The gene calls are TRBV21-1 and TRBJ2-5; TRBD1 reflects the table's D call only, with no check against the DNA. TRBV21-1 is described as a pseudogene. This CDR3 has 15 amino acids. The CDR3 is CASSKLGQGPETQYF. As DNA, the CDR3 is TGTGCCAGCAGCAAGCTCGGACAGGGCCCAGAGACCCAGTACTTC.

V gene TRBV2 combines with J gene TRBJ2-7; 9 bases are a match to TRBD1. Germline V gene sequence: CDR1 SNHLY, CDR2 FYNNEI. The ends lost 5 bases at V and 1 base at J; junction bases unmatched: 6. The CDR3 contains 15 residues. The CDR3 loop reads CASSFGQGQSYEQYF. In DNA form, the CDR3 reads TGTGCCAGCAGTTTCGGACAGGGGCAATCCTACGAGCAGTACTTC.